The next 17 T cell receptor beta chains were all read from a single sample in a study of T cells in localized non-small cell lung cancer. Produced via immunoSEQ multiplex PCR; TCRdb's table is partial and in-frame only. The profile shows fewer than 30,000 clones, 80% to 90% of them singletons. The sample in question was peripheral blood, obtained before any cancer treatment. These receptors were collected from a woman aged 35 to 75 with stage I lung adenocarcinoma.

The chain couples TRBV11-2 to TRBJ2-7; D is possibly TRBD2 (6 bases). Germline CDR1 SGHAT, CDR2 FQNNGV. Trimming removed 2 bases at V and 4 bases at J, with 12 bases between. The CDR3 contains 14 residues. DNA for the CDR3: TGTGCCAGCAGCTTAAATTTGGCGGGGTACGAGCAGTACTTC. It specifies CASSLNLAGYEQYF.

Comments on this clone: The same CDR3 can be traced to other DNA sequences in this sample. This chain links TRBV7-2 with TRBJ2-7; no firm D call. The CDR3 covers 11 residues. V dropped 5 bases and J dropped 1 base, with 3 bases sitting between them. The germline gives CDR1 SGHTA, CDR2 FQGNSA. CDR3 coding DNA: TGTGCCAGCAGCCTATCCTACGAGCAGTACTTC. Protein: CASSLSYEQYF.

The CDR3 DNA reads TGTGCCAGCAGTGAAATGGGGCAGACTAATCAGCCCCAGCATTTT. Translation gives CASSEMGQTNQPQHF. V usage is TRBV2 and J usage is TRBJ1-5, with D maybe TRBD1 (5 bases). The CDR3 has 15 residues. With 2 bases removed from V and 4 bases from J, the gap between germline ends came to 12 bases. Germline CDR1 SNHLY, CDR2 FYNNEI.

J is TRBJ1-6 and V is TRBV7-2, with a possible D match to TRBD1 (5 bases). The CDR3 covers 17 residues. Per the germline V gene, CDR1 is SGHTA and CDR2 is FQGNSA. V was trimmed by 3 bases and J by 1 base, leaving 13 bases between them. This CDR3 reads CASSLQGQRSYNSPLHF. As DNA, the CDR3 is TGTGCCAGCAGCTTGCAGGGTCAAAGATCCTATAATTCACCCCTCCACTTT.

The chain couples TRBV6-5 to TRBJ2-7; 7 nucleotides align to TRBD1. Germline assignment: CDR1 MNHEY and CDR2 SVGAGI. The CDR3 runs to 14 residues. V lost 5 bases to trimming and J lost 0 bases; unmatched junction nucleotides: 4. The CDR3 DNA sequence: TGTGCCAGCAGTGAAGGGGACAGCTCCTACGAGCAGTACTTC. Amino acids: CASSEGDSSYEQYF.

This chain's CDR3 is CASKAGTTDTQYF. Here the CDR3 DNA reads TGTGCCAGCAAGGCGGGCACCACAGATACGCAGTATTTT. The chain employs TRBV7-9 and TRBJ2-3, with D tentatively TRBD2 (5 bases). The CDR3 is made up of 13 amino acids. Deletions cut 7 bases from V and 2 bases from J, with 10 bases between. CDR1 and CDR2 from the germline V gene are SEHNR and FQNEAQ (reference sequence).

The rearrangement joins TRBV25-1 to TRBJ2-3; 8 positions agree with TRBD1. Germline V gives CDR1 MGHDK, CDR2 SYGVNS. This CDR3 comprises 16 residues. J lost 1 base, V lost 4 bases, and 7 bases had no gene match. CDR3 bases: TGTGCCAGCAGTGCCCGGGACAGGTCGGGCACAGATACGCAGTATTTT. Translation: CASSARDRSGTDTQYF.

This chain joins TRBV12-5 and TRBJ1-2; a weak D match, TRBD1 (6 bases). V lost 2 bases and J 8 bases, leaving 12 bases between the germline ends. Per germline, CDR1 LGHNT and CDR2 FRNRAP. This CDR3 contains 13 residues. The chain's CDR3 is CASGLMGARGYTF. CDR3 DNA: TGTGCTAGTGGTTTGATGGGGGCGAGGGGCTACACCTTC.

This clone was recorded a few times. The CDR3 coding sequence is TGTGCCAGCAGTTTAGGAGGGGCGAACACTGAAGCTTTCTTT. Translated, it gives CASSLGGANTEAFF. V and J are TRBV27 and TRBJ1-1, with TRBD1 as a possible D gene (5 bases). This CDR3 comprises 14 residues. Trimming took off 2 bases at V and 1 base at J, with 8 bases between the two ends. Per germline, CDR1 MNHEY and CDR2 SMNVEV (reference sequence).

This rearrangement joins TRBV19 to TRBJ2-2; D is uncertain. Deletions cut 6 bases from V and 7 bases from J, with 9 bases between. CDR1 is LNHDA, CDR2 SQIVND, per germline (reference sequence). The CDR3 length is 12 residues. The CDR3 DNA reads TGTGCCAGTAGATGGGTGGTCGGGGAGCTGTTTTTT. This codes for CASRWVVGELFF.

The CDR3 sequence is CASSLSLNTEAFF. The CDR3, as DNA: TGTGCCAGCAGCTTAAGTTTAAACACTGAAGCTTTCTTT. The chain joins TRBV7-3 to TRBJ1-1; D gene unclear. Germline CDR1 and CDR2: SGHTA and FQGTGA. The CDR3 contains 13 residues. V lost 1 base to trimming and J lost 2 bases, with 5 bases between them.

V usage is TRBV6-1 and J usage is TRBJ2-7; a weak D match, TRBD1 (6 bases). The CDR3 sequence is 15 residues long. Germline loops: CDR1 MNHNS, CDR2 SASEGT. Trimming left V 2 bases short and J 0 bases short, with 11 bases between. The CDR3 loop is CASSEIGTSSYEQYF. CDR3 sequence (DNA): TGTGCCAGCAGTGAAATCGGGACAAGCTCCTACGAGCAGTACTTC.

The V gene is TRBV21-1, the J gene TRBJ2-7. TRBV21-1 is given as a pseudogene. CDR3 length equals 15 residues. CDR3 amino acids: CASTPEGRECYEQYF. The CDR3 coding sequence is TGTGCCAGCACCCCAGAGGGCAGGGAATGCTACGAGCAGTACTTC.

V gene TRBV9 combines with J gene TRBJ2-7, with 8 bases that match TRBD2. After removal of 8 bases from V and 2 bases from J, the junction contained 9 bases not matched to a gene. This CDR3 is 14 amino acids long. Germline CDR1 SGDLS, CDR2 YYNGEE. CDR3 coding DNA: TGTGCCAGTGCTCGGGAGGGGCCCCCCTACGAGCAGTACTTC. It translates to CASAREGPPYEQYF.

The chain joins TRBV19 to TRBJ1-2, with D tentatively TRBD1 (6 bases). This CDR3 spans 13 amino acids. Germline-derived CDR1 and CDR2 are LNHDA and SQIVND (reference sequence). V was clipped by 5 bases and J by 6 bases, with 13 bases between them. CDR3 DNA sequence: TGTGCCAGTAGTCCCCGGGCAGGGGATGGCTACACCTTC. Amino acids: CASSPRAGDGYTF.

This clone appeared once. The V and J genes are TRBV7-2 and TRBJ2-7; possibly TRBD1 for D (5 bases). With 1 base removed from V and 0 bases from J, the gap between germline ends came to 10 bases. Germline CDR1 and CDR2: SGHTA and FQGNSA. CDR3 size: 15 residues. The CDR3 nucleotides are TGTGCCAGCAGCTTAGGGGGCACCAACTCCTACGAGCAGTACTTC. It codes for CASSLGGTNSYEQYF.

The rearrangement links TRBV10-2 to TRBJ2-4, with D unclear. Per germline, CDR1 WSHSY and CDR2 SAAADI. The ends were cut back, 0 bases at V and 9 bases at J, with 9 bases in the middle. CDR3 length equals 13 residues. Here the CDR3 DNA reads TGCGCCAGCAGTGAGTCGCAGGTTGGCATTCAGTACTTC. This encodes CASSESQVGIQYF.